What follows describes a single T cell receptor beta chain. Its antigen is unidentified. This entry belongs to a study of shared clonotypes between healthy human individuals. Regarding the study as a whole: Donor scarcity curtailed the genetic and exposure-history diversity represented herein. It was the non-shared clonotypes that had lower generation probabilities than clonotypes shared by all four donors.

V shed 6 bases and J shed 4 bases, with 14 bases lying between them. The CDR3 is made up of 14 amino acids. CDR1 is SGHDN, CDR2 FVKESK, per germline. Adult donors, all healthy and HIV-negative, had no recent acute infections or vaccinations. Negatively enriched CD4+ T cells were divided by CD45RA into naive and memory. Data came from immunoSEQ multiplex PCR; TCRdb stores just in-frame clones and leaves some out. This sample has millions of clones, with just over 90% found just once. Sequenced sample: naive CD4+ T cells from PBMCs. Described subset: CD45RA+ positively selected. The clonotype was recovered from a man aged 18 to 29 in good health. Some clones in this sample may be carry-over from other donors' samples. The chain employs TRBV14 and TRBJ2-3; no firm D call. Written as DNA, the CDR3 is TGTGCCAGCAGAGGCCTTGGTCCGCCAGATACGCAGTATTTT. Translated: CASRGLGPPDTQYF.